This T cell receptor (beta chain) was profiled in a study of cytomegalovirus exposure and HLA in healthy donors. General study findings and limits: In an earlier analysis, in roughly 600 donors, most V segments appeared productive either ~87% or ~30% of the time. Presence/absence analyses assumed roughly uniform sequencing depth across donors.

Both 60 Vbeta primers and 13 Jbeta primers went into the PCR. Clones were sequenced by immunoSEQ multiplex PCR, and TCRdb holds only the in-frame ones, with some missing. The sample includes about 150,000 clones, 64% of them seen just once. With regard to this clone: Its target is unknown.

In germline, CDR1 is MNHNY, CDR2 SVGAGI (reference sequence). Trimming cost V 2 bases and J 5 bases; bases outside gene matches: 7. This CDR3 is 16 amino acids long. Sequences were obtained from PBMCs. This chain connects TRBV6-6 to TRBJ2-1; 9 positions match TRBD2. This clonotype was obtained from a woman aged 25 to 45 in good health and CMV-seropositive. CDR3 nucleotides: TGTGCCAGCAGTTACCTTAGCGGGAGAGGGAACAATGAGCAGTTCTTC. This gives the protein CASSYLSGRGNNEQFF.